This T cell receptor (beta chain) derives from a study of kidney transplant recipient with SARS-CoV-2 infection. Germline CDR1 and CDR2: MRHNA and SNTAGT. V lost 5 bases and J 4 bases, leaving 23 bases between the germline ends. The CDR3 spans 17 residues. A single record per CDR3 protein comes from TCRdb applying MiXCR to the reads. The data contain approximately 240,000 distinct CDR3 sequences, about 28% of them singletons. The chain recombines TRBV6-4 with TRBJ1-2, with D hard to call. This TCR came from a male patient aged 30 to 40 who had COVID-19 and was a kidney transplant recipient. Some T cells may possibly be graft donor cells. This sample comprised a blood sample, obtained at baseline and on roughly day 120 from a kidney transplant recipient. CDR3 DNA sequence: TGTGCCAGCAGTTATCAGAACTCACACGGAAAGACCTATGGCTACACCTTC. This codes for CASSYQNSHGKTYGYTF.